This is a list of T cell receptor beta chains from one sample in a study of blood T cell repertoires in COVID-19. Only in-frame clones appear in the TCRdb table, and some are missing; sequencing was by immunoSEQ multiplex PCR. Here the sample spans approximately 200,000 clones, less than 90% being singletons. Sequencing input: peripheral blood. These TCRs come from a man aged 25 to 45 with acute or convalescent COVID-19. Each CDR3 is given with its conserved first and last residue. The D gene is left open where the match is weak. Some rows have no size entry. The others give once, few or many, or a class for an expanded clone.

NA,NA,TRBJ2-7,TRBV7-3,TGTGCCAGCAGCTTAGATAATACGGAGGGATCCTACGAGCAGTACTTC,CASSLDNTEGSYEQYF
TRBD1,NA,TRBJ1-2,TRBV3-1/TRBV3-2,TGTGCCAGCAGCCAACTAGACAGGGTTGTCATTTATGGCTACACCTTC,CASSQLDRVVIYGYTF
NA,NA,TRBJ2-7,TRBV21-1,TGTGCCAGCAGCCCGACACCTCCAGGGCCAAGCTCCTACGAGCAGTACTTC,CASSPTPPGPSSYEQYF
NA,NA,TRBJ2-5,TRBV11-2,TGTGCCAGCAGCTTGGTGGCTAGCTCACAGTACTTC,CASSLVASSQYF
NA,NA,TRBJ2-1,TRBV18,TGTGCCAGCTCACCCTTAGTTGAGCAGTTCTTC,CASSPLVEQFF
NA,NA,TRBJ2-7,TRBV19,TGTGCCAGTAGTATGCAAGTTGGACAAACATGGTCCTACGAGCAGTACTTC,CASSMQVGQTWSYEQYF
NA,NA,TRBJ2-1,TRBV5-1,TGCGCCAGCAGCCCTCGGGGGGCCGGGGGGAATGAGCAGTTCTTC,CASSPRGAGGNEQFF
TRBD1,NA,TRBJ1-5,TRBV7-9,TGTGCCAGCAGCTTGGGACAGAGCAATCAGCCCCAGCATTTT,CASSLGQSNQPQHF
TRBD1,once,TRBJ1-4,TRBV15,TGTGCCACCAACACCAGACAGGGGACGAATGAAAAACTGTTTTTT,CATNTRQGTNEKLFF
NA,NA,TRBJ1-6,TRBV18,TGTGCCAGCTCACCGACACCGTTTGGCAATTCACCCCTCCACTTT,CASSPTPFGNSPLHF
TRBD2,NA,TRBJ2-7,TRBV6-4,TGTGCCGGACCCGATCGGACTAGCGGGGGCTACGAGCAGTACTTC,CAGPDRTSGGYEQYF
TRBD2,once,TRBJ2-1,TRBV7-2,TGTGCCAGCAGCCGGATAGCGGGGGGGCCCTACAATGAGCAGTTCTTC,CASSRIAGGPYNEQFF
NA,NA,TRBJ2-1,TRBV9,TGTGCCAGCAGCCCCGACAGTTACAATGAGCAGTTCTTC,CASSPDSYNEQFF
TRBD1,once,TRBJ2-3,TRBV7-9,TGTGCCAGCAGCTCGAGACAGGGAAGTCAAGGTTGGACAGATACGCAGTATTTT,CASSSRQGSQGWTDTQYF
NA,NA,TRBJ1-4,TRBV18,TGTGCCAGCTCGCCAGGGAGATTAAACGAAAAACTGTTTTTT,CASSPGRLNEKLFF
TRBD2,NA,TRBJ2-2,TRBV7-2,TGTGCCAGCAGCGAGACTAGCGGAAACGGGGAGCTGTTTTTT,CASSETSGNGELFF
NA,NA,TRBJ1-1,TRBV5-1,TGCGCCAGCAGCTTGGTACCCAGGGGACAAGGGGACACTGAAGCTTTCTTT,CASSLVPRGQGDTEAFF
NA,NA,TRBJ1-1,TRBV9,TGTGCCAGCAGCGTAGGTCCCGACCGGGGAGACACTGAAGCTTTCTTT,CASSVGPDRGDTEAFF
TRBD1,NA,TRBJ1-5,TRBV6-5,TGTGCCAGCAGTCACGGGACAGGGCTCGAACAGCCCCAGCATTTT,CASSHGTGLEQPQHF
TRBD1,NA,TRBJ1-4,TRBV6-5,TGTGCCAGCAGGGGACAGGGGGATGAAAAACTGTTTTTT,CASRGQGDEKLFF
NA,NA,TRBJ1-5,TRBV10-3,TGTGCCATCAGTGGTGGCAGCAATCAGCCCCAGCATTTT,CAISGGSNQPQHF
NA,NA,TRBJ1-3,TRBV30,TGTGCCTGGTCTCGGGGGGGGCCAGGAAACACCATATATTTT,CAWSRGGPGNTIYF
NA,NA,TRBJ2-5,TRBV27,TGTGCCAGCAGCCCACGTGGCCTTTTTTGGGAGACCCAGTACTTC,CASSPRGLFWETQYF
NA,NA,TRBJ2-3,TRBV21-1,TGTGCCAGCAGCCCGACTAGCGTAGGCACAGATACGCAGTATTTT,CASSPTSVGTDTQYF
NA,NA,TRBJ2-1,TRBV9,TGTGCCAGCAGCGTGAACTTTTACAATGAGCAGTTCTTC,CASSVNFYNEQFF
TRBD2,NA,TRBJ2-3,TRBV5-4,TGTGCCAGCAGCCTTACTAGCGGGAGGACCGAGTTGTATTTT,CASSLTSGRTELYF
TRBD1,NA,TRBJ2-7,TRBV5-1,TGCGCCAGCAGCTCGGGACAGGGTTACGAGCAGTACTTC,CASSSGQGYEQYF
TRBD1,NA,TRBJ2-3,TRBV10-2,TGCGCCAGCGAGGGGGCTGGGGATACGCAGTATTTT,CASEGAGDTQYF
NA,NA,TRBJ1-2,TRBV7-3,TGTGCCAGCAGCTTAACGGAGGGTTTGGGTGGCTACACCTTC,CASSLTEGLGGYTF
NA,NA,TRBJ1-4,TRBV28,TGTGCCAGCAGTTTAGGAGGGGCCCCTTATGAAAAACTGTTTTTT,CASSLGGAPYEKLFF
TRBD1,NA,TRBJ1-3,TRBV15,TGTGCCACCAGCAGCTCCTACGATGACAGGGTTACCCTTCCCGGTGGAAACACCATATATTTT,CATSSSYDDRVTLPGGNTIYF
NA,NA,TRBJ1-1,TRBV4-2,TGTGCCAGCAGCCAAGATCGGGGTCGCGATACTGAAGCTTTCTTT,CASSQDRGRDTEAFF
TRBD1,once,TRBJ1-2,TRBV3-1/TRBV3-2,TGTGCCAGCAGCCAAGAATTGGGACAGGGGGCGCTTGGCTACACCTTC,CASSQELGQGALGYTF